This T cell receptor beta chain was identified during a study of shared clonotypes between healthy human individuals. Study-level background: Two women and a few men aged 18 to 49 served as donors. Study-level findings and limits: A handful of donors held about 4.6% of naive CD4 clonotypes in common.

As defined, naive CD8 cells were CD45RO-negative and positively selected for CCR7, with terminally differentiated effector memory CD45RA+ cells excluded. A roughly 200 ng quantity of DNA, tens of thousands of T cell genomes, went into the sorted-subset replicate PCRs. Study processing details: ImmunoSEQ output lacked quality scores and full-length reads, limiting matched filtering. Using immunoSEQ multiplex PCR, the repertoire was profiled, and TCRdb retains in-frame clones only, with some absent. The V and J calls and clone size were taken over from that table, and D and trimming were inferred from the DNA. The sample has about 2 million clones, about 95% seen once. The CDR3 covers 14 residues. V was clipped by 5 bases and J by 3 bases; unmatched bases: 3. Looked up from germline, CDR1 is SGHTA and CDR2 is FQGNSA. As regards this clone: Its matching antigen is unknown.

Input material: naive CD8+ T cells sorted from blood. This sequence was found in a young man in good health. V usage is TRBV7-2 and J usage is TRBJ1-4; TRBD1 matches at 7 bases. CDR3 amino acids: CASSQGQPNEKLFF. The DNA for the CDR3 is TGTGCCAGCAGCCAGGGACAGCCTAATGAAAAACTGTTTTTT. Combining the CDR3 with reference TRBV7-2 and TRBJ1-4 gives the whole variable domain GAGVSQSPSNKVTEKGKDVELRCDPISGHTALYWYRQSLGQGLEFLIYFQGNSAPDKSGLPSDRFSAERTGGSVSTLTIQRTQQEDSAVYLCASSQGQPNEKLFFGSGTQLSVL.